The 24 T cell receptor beta chains below were found in one sample sequenced in a study of blood T cell repertoires in COVID-19 (dated by TCRdb to the early 2020s). Library method: the immunoSEQ multiplex PCR assay. Sourced from immuneACCESS, this table was stored by TCRdb with only in-frame sequences that have V and J called. A share of the clones is absent; for the studies checked, an unresolved V gene accounts for under half, and the remainder has no known explanation. This sample gives approximately 170,000 clones in total; roughly 83% of them show up just once. The ten largest clones take up around 3.5% of the sample. Input material: PBMCs or T cells enriched from blood (not recorded which). These receptors came from a woman aged 30 to 39 who had recovered from COVID-19.

The chain is built from TRBV5-1 and TRBJ2-5; D possibly corresponds to TRBD2 (6 bases). The V end was cut by 0 bases, the J end by 9 bases, with 15 bases between. From germline, CDR1 is SGHRS and CDR2 YFSETQ. The CDR3 length is 14 residues. CDR3 amino acids: CASSLAGSQAAQYF. Written as DNA, the CDR3 is TGCGCCAGCAGCTTGGCCGGGAGCCAAGCGGCCCAGTACTTC.

This sequence joins TRBV6-6 and TRBJ1-3; 10 bases map to TRBD1. The CDR3 spans 14 residues. CDR1 is MNHNY, CDR2 SVGAGI, per germline (reference sequence). Trimming cost V 0 bases and J 7 bases; bases outside gene matches: 0. This CDR3 is CASSYSGQGNTIYF. The CDR3 DNA reads as TGTGCCAGCAGTTACTCGGGACAGGGGAACACCATATATTTT.

The genes are TRBV10-3 and TRBJ1-3, with 8 bases matching TRBD1. The CDR3 has 16 residues. With V trimmed by 8 bases and J by 2 bases, 11 bases remained unmatched. The V gene's germline CDR1 is ENHRY and CDR2 SYGVKD. CDR3 residues: CAIHGVGRGPGNTIYF. The CDR3 DNA is TGTGCCATCCATGGGGTGGGCAGGGGGCCTGGAAACACCATATATTTT.

The gene calls are TRBV19 and TRBJ2-3; possibly TRBD2 for D (5 bases). V was clipped by 2 bases and J by 5 bases, with 17 bases between them. Germline loops: CDR1 LNHDA, CDR2 SQIVND (reference sequence). The CDR3 length is 16 residues. The CDR3, as DNA: TGTGCCAGTAGTATAAAAAGTCGGCTGACTAAAGATACGCAGTATTTT. Protein sequence: CASSIKSRLTKDTQYF.

V is TRBV4-1 and J is TRBJ1-5; 8 bases agree with TRBD1. Unmatched junction bases numbered 5, after V lost 2 bases and J lost 5 bases. This CDR3 is 15 amino acids long. CDR1 MGHRA and CDR2 YSYEKL come from the germline V gene. The chain's CDR3 is CASSQTDRAYQPQHF. CDR3 in DNA: TGCGCCAGCAGCCAAACGGACAGGGCCTATCAGCCCCAGCATTTT.

CDR3 loop: CASSVGTGRLGNTIYF. The CDR3 coding sequence is TGTGCCAGCAGCGTAGGAACAGGGAGACTGGGAAACACCATATATTTT. V usage is TRBV9 and J usage is TRBJ1-3, with D perhaps TRBD1 (6 bases). Deletions cut 0 bases from V and 4 bases from J, with 14 bases between. The CDR3 sequence is 16 residues long. Per the germline V gene, CDR1 is SGDLS and CDR2 is YYNGEE.

The chain is built from TRBV3-1 (or the pseudogene TRBV3-2) and TRBJ2-3; weak D call: TRBD2 (6 bases). CDR1 is LGHDT, CDR2 YNNKEL, per germline (reference sequence). Trimming removed 1 base at V and 0 bases at J, with 14 bases between. The CDR3 length is 17 residues. The CDR3 DNA reads TGTGCCAGCAGCCAAGGGAGGGAGGACCATAGCACAGATACGCAGTATTTT. Protein product: CASSQGREDHSTDTQYF.

The genes are TRBV11-2 and TRBJ1-1, with unresolved D. The CDR3 is 11 residues long. V was clipped by 3 bases and J by 4 bases, with 3 bases between them. The germline V gene encodes CDR1 SGHAT and CDR2 FQNNGV. CDR3 in amino acids: CASSFVTEAFF. The CDR3, as DNA: TGTGCCAGCAGCTTCGTCACTGAAGCTTTCTTT.

The V and J genes are TRBV13 and TRBJ1-5, with a possible D match to TRBD1 (6 bases). Germline CDR1 and CDR2: PRHDT and FYEKMQ (reference sequence). The CDR3 spans 14 residues. V shed 6 bases and J shed 6 bases, with 15 bases lying between them. The DNA for the CDR3 is TGTGCCAGCAGTGAAACAGGGTCCGGTCAGCCCCAGCATTTT. Its protein product is CASSETGSGQPQHF.

V usage is TRBV29-1 and J usage is TRBJ2-3, with TRBD1 identical over 8 bases. CDR3 length equals 15 residues. The V gene's germline CDR1 is SQVTM and CDR2 ANQGSEA. The J segment lost 4 bases and the V segment lost 6 bases, leaving 12 bases of the junction unmatched. CDR3 region: CSVPPGQVWSDTQYF. DNA of the CDR3: TGCAGCGTACCGCCGGGACAGGTTTGGTCAGATACGCAGTATTTT.

The chain combines TRBV5-1 with TRBJ2-1; D not resolved. This CDR3 has 16 residues. Trimming removed 0 bases from V and 0 bases from J, with 10 bases in between. CDR1 and CDR2 (germline): SGHRS, YFSETQ. CDR3 region: CASSLGVMSSYNEQFF. For the CDR3, the DNA is TGCGCCAGCAGCTTGGGCGTCATGAGCTCCTACAATGAGCAGTTCTTC.

This chain uses TRBV19 with TRBJ1-4; D gene uncertain. CDR3 length equals 18 residues. V shed 2 bases and J shed 8 bases, with 24 bases lying between them. The germline V gene encodes CDR1 LNHDA and CDR2 SQIVND (reference sequence). The CDR3 nucleotides are TGTGCCAGTAGTATAATACGCAGAGGGCGATCCTCGAGAGAAAAACTGTTTTTT. It is translated as CASSIIRRGRSSREKLFF.

This clone was seen only once. J is TRBJ1-2 and V is TRBV25-1; 11 bases map to TRBD1. V lost 0 bases, J lost 7 bases, and 1 base stayed unmatched. Germline CDR1 is MGHDK and CDR2 is SYGVNS. There are 14 residues in the CDR3. CDR3 DNA sequence: TGTGCCAGCAGTGAATATGGGACAGGGGGTGGCTACACCTTC. It codes for CASSEYGTGGGYTF.

This clone was recorded a few times. The chain joins TRBV11-3 to TRBJ1-1, with D possibly TRBD1 on 5 matching bases. Germline V gene lookup returns CDR1 SGHNT and CDR2 YENEEA. V lost 5 bases and J 4 bases, leaving 11 bases between the germline ends. CDR3 length: 13 amino acids. The CDR3 DNA reads TGTGCCAGCAGCCCCCGAACAGGCACTGAAGCTTTCTTT. It encodes CASSPRTGTEAFF.

The V and J genes are TRBV28 and TRBJ2-3; 7 bases are shared with TRBD1. Germline trimming cut 4 bases from V and 9 bases from J; bases unmatched to any gene: 13. The germline V gene encodes CDR1 MDHEN and CDR2 SYDVKM. The length of the CDR3 is 15 residues. This chain's CDR3 is CASSSRQGFLLTQYF. As DNA, the CDR3 is TGTGCCAGCAGTTCCCGACAGGGTTTTCTTCTAACGCAGTATTTT.

The V and J genes are TRBV7-9 and TRBJ2-5, with 7 bases fitting TRBD1. This CDR3 comprises 16 residues. The V segment lost 1 base and the J segment 5 bases; nucleotides outside the gene matches: 10. Germline V gene lookup returns CDR1 SEHNR and CDR2 FQNEAQ (reference sequence). CDR3 region: CASSLGGGRGLETQYF. The DNA for the CDR3 is TGTGCCAGCAGCTTAGGGGGCGGCAGGGGGTTGGAGACCCAGTACTTC.

This sequence joins TRBV15 and TRBJ2-3; 8 nucleotides match TRBD2. CDR1 is LNHNV and CDR2 is YYDKDF in the germline V gene (reference sequence). There are 17 residues in the CDR3. The junction had 11 bases not matched to a gene; V was cut back by 3 bases and J by 3 bases. CDR3 region: CATSRVFGAGGTDTQYF. The CDR3 DNA reads TGTGCCACCAGCAGGGTATTCGGGGCGGGAGGAACAGATACGCAGTATTTT.

J is TRBJ1-3 and V is TRBV5-5, with unresolved D. Looked up from germline, CDR1 is SGHKS and CDR2 is YYEKEE (reference sequence). V gave up 4 bases and J gave up 1 base, with 12 bases separating them. The CDR3 length is 15 residues. The CDR3 coding sequence is TGTGCCAGCAGCGCTAGCGTAGCTTCTGGAAACACCATATATTTT. Translation: CASSASVASGNTIYF.

This clone appeared a single time. The chain carries TRBV9 and TRBJ1-3; 10 bases fit TRBD1. Looked up from germline, CDR1 is SGDLS and CDR2 is YYNGEE. J was trimmed by 5 bases and V by 4 bases; bases with no gene match: 3. The CDR3 extends over 14 amino acids. For the CDR3, the DNA is TGTGCCAGCAGCCGACAGGGGGCAAGAAACACCATATATTTT. Amino acid sequence: CASSRQGARNTIYF.

V and J are TRBV30 and TRBJ1-3; maybe TRBD1 (5 bases). Deletions cut 1 base from V and 0 bases from J, with 10 bases between. Germline CDR1 reads GTSNPN; CDR2 reads SVGIG (reference sequence). CDR3 length: 15 residues. The CDR3 region is CAWSGQLISGNTIYF. The CDR3 region has the DNA TGTGCCTGGAGTGGACAGCTGATCTCTGGAAACACCATATATTTT.

The rearrangement joins TRBV28 to TRBJ2-1; possible D gene TRBD1, 6 bases. Germline V gene lookup returns CDR1 MDHEN and CDR2 SYDVKM. CDR3 length: 15 amino acids. V was shortened by 6 bases and J by 0 bases, with 12 bases between the two germline ends. CDR3 in DNA: TGTGCCAGCAGACACCGGGACAACTCCTACAATGAGCAGTTCTTC. Amino acids: CASRHRDNSYNEQFF.

V gene TRBV4-2 combines with J gene TRBJ2-7; 9 nucleotides agree with TRBD2. CDR1 is LGHNA and CDR2 is YNFKEQ in the germline V gene. This CDR3 contains 15 residues. After removal of 1 base from V and 2 bases from J, the junction contained 3 bases not matched to a gene. The CDR3 region is CASSQVAGAAYEQYV. The CDR3 nucleotides read TGTGCCAGCAGCCAAGTAGCGGGGGCGGCCTACGAGCAGTACGTC.

The chain combines TRBV2 with TRBJ1-5, with 7 positions matching TRBD1. The CDR3 contains 14 residues. Germline V lookup: CDR1 SNHLY, CDR2 FYNNEI. The V and J ends lost 4 bases and 8 bases, in that order; junction bases with no gene match: 8. In DNA form, the CDR3 reads TGTGCCAGCAGTGTGTATAGGGGGCGCGAGCCCCAGCATTTT. This translates into CASSVYRGREPQHF.

On this clone itself: Relative to the germline gene, one junction end is altered; a read error may explain this. J is TRBJ1-5 and V is TRBV11-2; 8 bases align to TRBD1. CDR1 SGHAT and CDR2 FQNNGV come from the germline V gene. The CDR3 is made up of 14 amino acids. The DNA of the CDR3 is TGTGCCAGCAGCCTAGACAGGGGAACTCAGCCCCAGCATTTT. It encodes CASSLDRGTQPQHF.